Here is one T cell receptor beta chain with its context. This specimen comes from a study of blood T cells in healthy people across ages. Using a J-beta primer mix together with a sample-barcoded 5' primer, a second PCR was run for roughly 7 to 12 cycles. TCRdb used MiXCR to reprocess the 5' RACE reads, holding one entry per CDR3 protein. This table has about 830,000 distinct CDR3 sequences, 55% to 65% appearing once. The clonotype originates from a man younger than 40 in good health. Sequencing was done on a sample of blood.

Written as DNA, the CDR3 is TGTGCCAGCAGTTTTGGTTCGGGGGACGCCTACAATGAGCAGTTCTTC. This codes for CASSFGSGDAYNEQFF. This chain links TRBV12-3 or TRBV12-4 with TRBJ2-1; TRBD2 is a possible D gene (6 bases). Deletions cut 3 bases from V and 2 bases from J, with 14 bases between. The CDR3 is made up of 16 amino acids.